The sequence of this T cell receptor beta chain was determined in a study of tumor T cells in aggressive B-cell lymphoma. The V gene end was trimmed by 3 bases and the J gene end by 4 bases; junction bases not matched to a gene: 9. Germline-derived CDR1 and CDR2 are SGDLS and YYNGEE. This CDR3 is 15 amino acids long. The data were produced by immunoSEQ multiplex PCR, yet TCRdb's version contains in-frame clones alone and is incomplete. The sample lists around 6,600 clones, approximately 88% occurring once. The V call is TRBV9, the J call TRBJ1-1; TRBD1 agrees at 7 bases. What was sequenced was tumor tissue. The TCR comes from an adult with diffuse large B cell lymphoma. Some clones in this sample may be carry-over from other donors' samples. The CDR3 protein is CASSDARQGRTEAFF. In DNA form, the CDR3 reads TGTGCCAGCAGCGACGCCCGACAGGGTCGCACTGAAGCTTTCTTT. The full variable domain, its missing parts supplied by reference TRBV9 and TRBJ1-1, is DSGVTQTPKHLITATGQRVTLRCSPRSGDLSVYWYQQSLDQGLQFLIQYYNGEERAKGNILERFSAQQFPDLHSELNLSSLELGDSALYFCASSDARQGRTEAFFGQGTRLTVV.